This TCR beta chain was observed in a study of CD8 T cells in ankylosing spondylitis. Study observations and caveats: Reportedly, significant enrichment of disease-linked clones occurred in matched ankylosing spondylitis synovial fluid.

Via MiXCR, TCRdb re-called the 5' RACE reads, giving one row per CDR3 protein. The data hold 150,000 to 200,000 distinct CDR3 sequences, with more than 9% observed a single time. As for this clonotype: No antigen is known for it.

V was clipped by 6 bases and J by 0 bases; unmatched bases: 10. The CDR3 sequence is 17 residues long. Germline loops: CDR1 SGHTA, CDR2 FQGNSA. The material sequenced was blood, either unsorted or a sorted T cell fraction (not recorded which). J is TRBJ2-3 and V is TRBV7-2, with TRBD1 identical over 9 bases. The TCR sequence derives from a male donor with ankylosing spondylitis or in good health (not recorded which). The CDR3 nucleotides are TGTGCCAGCAGGCTACCGGGACAGGGACTTAGCACAGATACGCAGTATTTT. Translating it yields CASRLPGQGLSTDTQYF.